This T cell receptor (beta chain) was profiled in a study of T cell changes during pregnancy in multiple sclerosis. The CDR3 totals 13 residues. Trimming left V 1 base short and J 3 bases short, with 4 bases between. Germline CDR1 SGHDT, CDR2 YYEEEE. Sequenced by immunoSEQ multiplex PCR; TCRdb stores in-frame clones only, minus some. Altogether 100,000 to 140,000 clones are present, 85% to 95% being singletons, with the ten largest covering more than 0.65%. This clone was seen once. V gene TRBV5-6 combines with J gene TRBJ1-4; D ambiguous. The origin of this receptor is a female donor in good health, enrolled as a control in a pregnancy study. The starting material was peripheral blood, obtained in the third trimester of pregnancy. The DNA of the CDR3 is TGTGCCAGCAGCTTGCCAGCTAATGAAAAACTGTTTTTT. It translates to CASSLPANEKLFF. Based on the CDR3 plus reference TRBV5-6 and TRBJ1-4, the full variable domain is DAGVTQSPTHLIKTRGQQVTLRCSPKSGHDTVSWYQQALGQGPQFIFQYYEEEERQRGNFPDRFSGHQFPNYSSELNVNALLLGDSALYLCASSLPANEKLFFGSGTQLSVL.